This T cell receptor beta chain came from a study of shared clonotypes between healthy human individuals. CDR3 length: 14 residues. Germline CDR1 SGHNT, CDR2 YYREEE (reference sequence). Deletions cut 0 bases from V and 6 bases from J, with 12 bases between. Negatively enriched CD4+ T cells were divided by CD45RA into naive and memory. As to this clone: Its cognate antigen is unknown.

The assay was immunoSEQ multiplex PCR, and TCRdb's table has in-frame clones only and misses some. The top ten hold over 0.12% of the sample, which has about 2.4 million clones, just over 90% seen once. Points from the study as a whole: Naive CD4 clonotypes were shared across a handful of donors at 5% to 6%. An expected dependence of interdonor clonotype sharing on sequencing depth was noted. Clonotypes shared by all four donors outscored non-shared clonotypes in generation probability.

The sequence was collected from a man in his late teens or twenties in good health. This rearrangement joins TRBV5-4 to TRBJ1-2; the D gene is possibly TRBD1 (5 bases). Sequenced sample: naive CD4+ T cells sorted from blood. Subset noted: CD45RA+ positively selected. The CDR3 region is CASSLEQGFDGYTF. The CDR3 nucleotides are TGTGCCAGCAGCTTGGAGCAGGGCTTCGATGGCTACACCTTC.